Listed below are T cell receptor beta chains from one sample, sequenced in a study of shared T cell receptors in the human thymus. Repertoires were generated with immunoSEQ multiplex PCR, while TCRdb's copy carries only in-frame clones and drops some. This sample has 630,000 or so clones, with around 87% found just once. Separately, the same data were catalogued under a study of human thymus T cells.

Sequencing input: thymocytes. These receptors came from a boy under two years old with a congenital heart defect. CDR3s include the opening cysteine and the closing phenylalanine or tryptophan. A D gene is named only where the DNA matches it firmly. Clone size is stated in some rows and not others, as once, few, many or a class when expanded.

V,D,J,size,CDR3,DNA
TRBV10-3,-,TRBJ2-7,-,CAISAGTWYRSEQYF,TGTGCCATCAGCGCCGGGACTTGGTACCGTTCCGAGCAGTACTTC
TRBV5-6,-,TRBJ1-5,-,CASSLNGGLHQPQHF,TGTGCCAGCAGCCTAAACGGGGGACTTCATCAGCCCCAGCATTTT
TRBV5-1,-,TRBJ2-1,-,CASSLSLGNEQFF,TGCGCCAGCAGCTTGTCACTCGGCAATGAGCAGTTCTTC
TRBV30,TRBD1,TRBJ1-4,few,CASKRQGGASWANEKLFF,TGTGCCTCGAAAAGACAGGGAGGTGCTTCGTGGGCTAATGAAAAACTGTTTTTT
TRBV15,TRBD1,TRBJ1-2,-,CATSRSRTGVGYTF,TGTGCCACCAGCAGGTCCCGGACAGGGGTTGGCTACACCTTC
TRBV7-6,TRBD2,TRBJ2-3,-,CASSLLAGGLTTDTQYF,TGTGCCAGCAGCTTGTTAGCGGGGGGGCTGACGACAGATACGCAGTATTTT
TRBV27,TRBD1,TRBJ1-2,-,CASSLLGQGNYGYTF,TGTGCCAGCAGTTTATTGGGACAGGGTAACTATGGCTACACCTTC
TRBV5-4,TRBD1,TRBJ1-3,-,CASSPSRDRDTIYF,TGTGCCAGCAGCCCGTCCCGGGACAGGGACACCATATATTTT
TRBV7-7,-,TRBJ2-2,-,CASSLGYGGNTGELFF,TGTGCCAGCAGCTTAGGATATGGCGGAAACACCGGGGAGCTGTTTTTT
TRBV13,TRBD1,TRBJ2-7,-,CASSPWTGAYEQYF,TGTGCCAGCAGCCCCTGGACAGGGGCCTACGAGCAGTACTTC
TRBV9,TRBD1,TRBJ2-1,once,CASSLGQGTYNEQFF,TGTGCCAGCAGCCTTGGACAGGGGACCTACAATGAGCAGTTCTTC
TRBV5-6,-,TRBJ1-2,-,CASRGGFLRSYGYTF,TGTGCCAGCAGGGGGGGGTTCCTGCGGTCCTATGGCTACACCTTC
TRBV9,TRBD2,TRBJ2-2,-,CASSAGGREVTGELFF,TGTGCCAGCAGTGCGGGGGGGCGGGAGGTGACCGGGGAGCTGTTTTTT
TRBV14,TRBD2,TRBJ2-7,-,CASSQGGREGRYEQYF,TGTGCCAGCAGCCAAGGAGGGCGGGAGGGCCGTTATGAGCAGTACTTC
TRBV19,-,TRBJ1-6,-,CASSIINGQESPLHF,TGTGCCAGTAGTATAATAAACGGCCAGGAATCACCCCTCCACTTT
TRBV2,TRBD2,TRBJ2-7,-,CASTTRQRSTSGRYEQYF,TGTGCCAGCACCACACGGCAGCGTTCGACTAGCGGGAGGTACGAGCAGTACTTC
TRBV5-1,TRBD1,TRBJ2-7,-,CASSLWGSGDRRSYEQYF,TGCGCCAGCAGCTTGTGGGGGAGTGGGGACAGGCGGTCCTACGAGCAGTACTTC
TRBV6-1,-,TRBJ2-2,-,CASSESGKISGELFF,TGTGCCAGCAGTGAAAGTGGCAAGATTTCCGGGGAGCTGTTTTTT
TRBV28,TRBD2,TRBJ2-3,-,CASSSPGTSGRKRLGTDTQYF,TGTGCCAGCAGTTCCCCGGGGACTAGCGGGAGGAAAAGGCTAGGCACAGATACGCAGTATTTT
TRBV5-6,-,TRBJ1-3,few,CASSLGPPSGNTIYF,TGTGCCAGCAGCCTTGGGCCCCCCTCTGGAAACACCATATATTTT
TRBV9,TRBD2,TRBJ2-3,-,CASSVETSGRADTQYF,TGTGCCAGCAGCGTAGAGACTAGCGGGAGGGCAGATACGCAGTATTTT
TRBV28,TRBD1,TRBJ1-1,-,CASSPQGRNTEAFF,TGTGCCAGCAGCCCACAGGGGAGGAACACTGAAGCTTTCTTT
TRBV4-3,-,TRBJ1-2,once,CASSQDQISYGYTF,TGCGCCAGCAGCCAAGATCAGATCTCCTATGGCTACACCTTC
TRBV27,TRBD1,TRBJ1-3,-,CASSSLGQGILRNTIYF,TGTGCCAGCAGTTCACTCGGACAGGGAATATTAAGAAACACCATATATTTT
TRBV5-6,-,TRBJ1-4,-,CASSLQDIATNEKLFF,TGTGCCAGCAGCTTGCAGGATATTGCAACTAATGAAAAACTGTTTTTT
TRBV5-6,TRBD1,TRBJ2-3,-,CASSRGTGASTDTQYF,TGTGCCAGCAGCCGCGGTACAGGGGCGAGCACAGATACGCAGTATTTT
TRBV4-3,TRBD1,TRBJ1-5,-,CASSQEPGTGMDQPQHF,TGCGCCAGCAGCCAAGAACCCGGGACAGGGATGGATCAGCCCCAGCATTTT
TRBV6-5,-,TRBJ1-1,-,CASSGRNTEAFF,TGTGCCAGCAGTGGGAGAAACACTGAAGCTTTCTTT
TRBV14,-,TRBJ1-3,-,CASSRYGNTIYF,TGTGCCAGCAGCCGTTATGGAAACACCATATATTTT
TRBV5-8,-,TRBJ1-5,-,CASSLVRTVSNQPQHF,TGTGCCAGCAGCTTGGTCCGGACAGTTAGCAATCAGCCCCAGCATTTT
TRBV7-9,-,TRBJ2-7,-,CASSQRPSDEQYF,TGTGCCAGCAGCCAACGGCCTAGCGACGAGCAGTACTTC
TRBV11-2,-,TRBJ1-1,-,CASSLSTVRNTEAFF,TGTGCCAGCAGCTTATCCACAGTCCGAAACACTGAAGCTTTCTTT
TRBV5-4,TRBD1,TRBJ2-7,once,CASSLNCQGAYEQYF,TGTGCCAGCAGCTTGAACTGTCAGGGGGCCTACGAGCAGTACTTC
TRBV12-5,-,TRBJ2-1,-,CASGLVPLREQFF,TGTGCTAGTGGTTTGGTCCCTCTGAGAGAGCAGTTCTTC
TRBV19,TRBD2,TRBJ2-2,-,CASSTSGGAGDTGELFF,TGTGCCAGTAGCACTAGCGGGGGGGCCGGAGACACCGGGGAGCTGTTTTTT
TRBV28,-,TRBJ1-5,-,CASTPGGPRWQPQHF,TGTGCCAGTACTCCCGGCGGCCCCCGGTGGCAGCCCCAGCATTTT
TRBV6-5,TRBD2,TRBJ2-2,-,CASSLLAGGPGELFF,TGTGCCAGCAGCCTTCTAGCGGGGGGGCCCGGGGAGCTGTTTTTT
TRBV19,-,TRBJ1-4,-,CASSAPDATNEKLFF,TGTGCCAGTAGTGCCCCAGATGCAACTAATGAAAAACTGTTTTTT
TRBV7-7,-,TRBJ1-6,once,CASSLVQNSPLHF,TGTGCTAGCAGCTTAGTACAGAATTCACCCCTCCACTTT
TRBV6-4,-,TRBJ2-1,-,CASSDSKLGGHEQFF,TGTGCCAGCAGTGACTCGAAGTTGGGGGGACATGAGCAGTTCTTC
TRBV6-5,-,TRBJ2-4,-,CASSYIQFEGIQYF,TGTGCCAGCAGTTACATTCAATTCGAGGGCATTCAGTACTTC
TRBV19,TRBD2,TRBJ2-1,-,CASSIVAGDEDEQFF,TGTGCCAGTAGTATAGTGGCGGGAGATGAAGATGAGCAGTTCTTC
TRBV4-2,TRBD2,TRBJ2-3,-,CASSPGEGNTDTQYF,TGTGCCAGCAGCCCGGGGGAGGGGAACACAGATACGCAGTATTTT
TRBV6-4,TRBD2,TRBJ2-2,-,CASSEHSGAANTGELFF,TGTGCCAGCAGTGAGCATAGCGGGGCTGCGAACACCGGGGAGCTGTTTTTT
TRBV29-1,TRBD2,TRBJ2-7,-,CSVRLLAGGYEQYF,TGCAGCGTCAGATTACTAGCGGGAGGGTACGAGCAGTACTTC
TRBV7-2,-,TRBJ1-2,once,CASSPRNGGYGYTF,TGTGCCAGCAGCCCCCGGAACGGAGGTTATGGCTACACCTTC
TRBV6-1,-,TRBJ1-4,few,CASSDLWHNGGGLF,TGTGCCAGCAGTGATCTTTGGCATAACGGTGGCGGCCTTTTT
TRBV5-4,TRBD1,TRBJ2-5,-,CASSPTAGGRETQYF,TGTGCCAGCAGCCCAACGGCAGGGGGCAGGGAGACCCAGTACTTC
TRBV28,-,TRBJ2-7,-,CASSFPLQPLHYEQYF,TGTGCCAGCAGTTTCCCCCTCCAGCCACTACACTACGAGCAGTACTTC
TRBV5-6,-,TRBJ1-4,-,CASSLRQNEKLFF,TGTGCCAGCAGTCTTCGACAGAATGAAAAACTGTTTTTT
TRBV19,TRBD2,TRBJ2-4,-,CASSIGVAGPENIQYF,TGTGCCAGTAGTATAGGCGTAGCGGGACCCGAAAACATTCAGTACTTC
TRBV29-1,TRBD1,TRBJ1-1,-,CSAIKQGAIRAFF,TGCAGCGCCATTAAACAGGGGGCGATCCGAGCTTTCTTT
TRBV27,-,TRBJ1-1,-,CASSLRGRAGGDTEAFF,TGTGCCAGCAGTTTAAGGGGTAGGGCAGGAGGGGACACTGAAGCTTTCTTT
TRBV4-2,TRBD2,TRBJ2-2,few,CASSPHRGNGGTSGSNNTGELFF,TGTGCCAGCAGCCCCCACAGGGGCAATGGTGGGACTAGCGGGAGTAATAACACCGGGGAGCTGTTTTTT
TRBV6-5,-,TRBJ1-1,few,CASSSLQAYDTEAFF,TGTGCCAGCAGCAGCCTACAGGCTTACGACACTGAAGCTTTCTTT
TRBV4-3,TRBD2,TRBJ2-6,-,CASSQGHPGGRNRPGANVLTF,TGCGCCAGCAGCCAAGGACACCCGGGGGGACGGAATAGACCTGGGGCCAACGTCCTGACTTTC
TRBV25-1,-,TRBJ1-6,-,CASSERGQTNNSPLHF,TGTGCCAGCAGTGAAAGGGGTCAGACCAATAATTCACCCCTCCACTTT
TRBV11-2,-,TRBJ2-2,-,CATLYVGLGLNTGELFF,TGTGCCACCTTGTATGTGGGACTGGGGTTGAACACCGGGGAGCTGTTTTTT
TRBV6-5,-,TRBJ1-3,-,CASSFHSTASGNTIYF,TGTGCCAGCAGTTTTCACAGCACAGCTTCTGGAAACACCATATATTTT
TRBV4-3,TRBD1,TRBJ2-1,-,CASSAHLPGQGFPDEQFF,TGCGCCAGCAGCGCGCACCTACCGGGACAGGGATTTCCAGATGAGCAGTTCTTC